The TCR beta chain under discussion was sequenced for a study of blood T cell repertoires in COVID-19. Study background: Both acute and convalescent COVID-19 samples were obtained from the United States, Italy and Spain. In each case, the material was cDNA or gDNA derived from T cells, B-cell-depleted T cells, or PBMCs.

Followed over time, Seattle patients had been enrolled while infection was active. In germline, CDR1 is LGHNA, CDR2 YSLEER. This CDR3 spans 16 amino acids. V gave up 0 bases and J gave up 5 bases, with 16 bases separating them. In the original processing: Cell counts per sample came from amplifying reference gene primers. The protocol was immunoSEQ multiplex PCR, while the TCRdb copy is restricted to in-frame clones and leaves out a portion. V, J and clone size derive from that table, while D and trimming were established from the DNA sequence. The table records hundreds of thousands of clones, about 90% of them present only once.

The sequenced sample was peripheral blood. This TCR was recovered from a woman aged 25 to 39 with COVID-19, enrolled during active disease. V and J are TRBV4-3 and TRBJ1-1, with a tentative D call TRBD1 (5 bases). CDR3 in amino acids: CASSQELVGGGTEAFF. The CDR3, as DNA: TGCGCCAGCAGCCAAGAATTAGTGGGGGGAGGGACTGAAGCTTTCTTT.